What follows are 4 T cell receptor beta chains derived from one specimen sequenced in a study of shared clonotypes between healthy human individuals (dated by TCRdb to between 2020 and 2021). The protocol used for the library was the immunoSEQ multiplex PCR assay. TCRdb took over this immuneACCESS table, retaining in-frame rearrangements with V and J assigned. Such tables are incomplete; in checked studies, under half of the missing clones stem from an unresolved V gene, and the remainder is unexplained. The sample table records roughly 2,500,000 clones; 90% to 95% of these occur just once. About 0.34% of the sample goes to the ten largest clones. Source material: naive CD4+ T cells from PBMCs. Explained via the paper, the cell subset or site label denotes: CD45RA+ positively selected. Receptor source: a man between 18 and 35 years old in good health. Some clones in this sample may be carry-over from other donors' samples.

The chain links TRBV14 to TRBJ2-5; 9 bases fit TRBD2. V was pared by 2 bases and J by 5 bases, with 6 bases of the junction left unmatched. The CDR3 is 15 amino acids. Germline CDR1 SGHDN, CDR2 FVKESK. The CDR3 bases are TGTGCCAGCAGCCAACTGGCGGGAGGGGTGGAGACCCAGTACTTC. This translates into CASSQLAGGVETQYF.

For the CDR3, the DNA is TGCGCCAGCAGCACAACGGGGGGAAGCAATGAGCAGTTCTTC. Encoded protein: CASSTTGGSNEQFF. The rearrangement joins TRBV5-1 to TRBJ2-1; 7 bases match TRBD2. V shed 4 bases, J shed 6 bases, and the junction held 7 bases outside the gene matches. There are 14 residues in the CDR3. CDR1 SGHRS and CDR2 YFSETQ come from the germline V gene.

In this sample, this clone turned up once. The genes are TRBV5-4 and TRBJ1-1, with a possible D match to TRBD1 (6 bases). V was shortened by 6 bases and J by 1 base, with 13 bases between the two germline ends. The CDR3 extends over 14 amino acids. Germline values: CDR1 SGHNT, CDR2 YYREEE (reference sequence). The chain's CDR3 is CASNNRVGNTEAFF. In DNA, the CDR3 is TGTGCCAGCAACAACAGGGTTGGGAACACTGAAGCTTTCTTT.

The chain has TRBV5-1 and TRBJ2-7, with D maybe TRBD1 (6 bases). The V end was cut by 4 bases, the J end by 0 bases, with 14 bases between. The CDR3 length is 15 residues. CDR1 and CDR2 from the germline V gene are SGHRS and YFSETQ. The CDR3 reads CASSPQGRSSYEQYF. The CDR3, as DNA: TGCGCCAGCAGCCCCCAGGGGCGGAGCTCCTACGAGCAGTACTTC.